This TCR beta chain is drawn from a study of pediatric ulcerative colitis. TCRdb's copy holds only in-frame clones and misses some; the assay was immunoSEQ multiplex PCR. The sample contains 50,000 to 65,000 clones, 86% of which appear only once. This clone was observed a few times. This CDR3 has 15 amino acids. The germline gives CDR1 LNHDA, CDR2 SQIVND (reference sequence). Trimming removed 3 bases at V and 10 bases at J, with 19 bases between. The sequenced sample was blood. This clonotype originated in a boy aged 5-17 years with severe ulcerative colitis. The chain links TRBV19 to TRBJ1-5, with no clear D. CDR3 in DNA: TGTGCCAGTAGTATTGGCAGGCTCCCGCTTCTCCCCCAGCATTTT. This codes for CASSIGRLPLLPQHF.